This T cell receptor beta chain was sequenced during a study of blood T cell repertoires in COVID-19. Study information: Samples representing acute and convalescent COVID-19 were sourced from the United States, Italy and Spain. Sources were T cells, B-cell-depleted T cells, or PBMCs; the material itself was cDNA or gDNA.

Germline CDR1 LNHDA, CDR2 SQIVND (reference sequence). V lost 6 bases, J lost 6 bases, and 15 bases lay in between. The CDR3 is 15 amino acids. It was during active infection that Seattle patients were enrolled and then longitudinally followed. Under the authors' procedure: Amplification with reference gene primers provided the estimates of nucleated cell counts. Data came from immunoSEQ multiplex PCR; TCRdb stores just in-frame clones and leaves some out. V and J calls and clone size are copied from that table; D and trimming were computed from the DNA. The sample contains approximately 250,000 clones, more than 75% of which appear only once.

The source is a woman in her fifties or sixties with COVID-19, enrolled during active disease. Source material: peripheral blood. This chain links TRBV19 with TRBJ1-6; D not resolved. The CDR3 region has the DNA TGTGCCAGTAGCCCGGAGGCGGTTGGTAATTCACCCCTCCACTTT. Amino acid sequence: CASSPEAVGNSPLHF.